The 27 T cell receptor beta chains reported below all come from one sample, sequenced in a study of T cells in Graves' hyperthyroidism and ophthalmopathy. Researchers amplified the TCR beta CDR3 regions from RNA transcripts. First-round RT-PCR targeting the TCR CDR3 was performed with the HTBI primer set. TCRdb re-called the multiplex PCR reads with MiXCR, one entry per CDR3 protein. The top ten hold 30% to 35% of the sample, which has about 400,000 distinct CDR3 sequences, 14% to 15% seen once. Sequences were obtained from blood. All receptors derive from a woman aged 25 to 39 with Graves' hyperthyroidism.

This clonotype was observed many times. The chain uses TRBV6-1 and TRBJ2-1; the match to TRBD2 covers 10 bases. The germline gives CDR1 MNHNS, CDR2 SASEGT. The CDR3 totals 14 residues. Germline trimming cut 9 bases from V and 9 bases from J; bases unmatched to any gene: 11. The CDR3 is CASTTSGRGSEQFF. The CDR3 nucleotides are TGTGCCAGTACGACGAGCGGGAGGGGTAGTGAGCAGTTCTTC.

This clonotype was seen at least ten times. J is TRBJ2-7 and V is TRBV5-1; D possibly corresponds to TRBD2 (6 bases). Germline-derived CDR1 and CDR2 are SGHRS and YFSETQ. V was trimmed by 0 bases and J by 0 bases, leaving 13 bases between them. This CDR3 region has 16 residues. Here the CDR3 reads CASSLEWASVSYEQYF. CDR3 in DNA: TGCGCCAGCAGCTTGGAATGGGCTAGCGTCTCCTACGAGCAGTACTTC. The full variable domain, its missing parts supplied by reference TRBV5-1 and TRBJ2-7, is KAGVTQTPRYLIKTRGQQVTLSCSPISGHRSVSWYQQTPGQGLQFLFEYFSETQRNKGNFPGRFSGRQFSNSRSEMNVSTLELGDSALYLCASSLEWASVSYEQYFGPGTRLTVT.

J is TRBJ2-7 and V is TRBV18, with TRBD1 matching 7 bases. The CDR3 is 16 residues long. Germline-derived CDR1 and CDR2 are KGHSH and LQKENI. J was trimmed by 6 bases and V by 3 bases; bases with no gene match: 14. The CDR3 coding sequence is TGTGCCAGCTCACCCAGGACAGGTTCACCCTCTGGCGAGCAGTACTTC. Its translation is CASSPRTGSPSGEQYF.

A few counts support this clonotype. The CDR3 nucleotides read TGTGCCAGCAGCGGTCCCGGGGCTAGCGGGAGCACAGATACGCAGTATTTT. This encodes CASSGPGASGSTDTQYF. The rearrangement uses TRBV9 and TRBJ2-3, with TRBD2 matching over 8 bases. CDR3 length: 17 residues. Trimming at V came to 3 bases and at J to 0 bases, leaving 9 bases not matched to a gene. In germline, CDR1 is SGDLS, CDR2 YYNGEE.

V gene TRBV9 combines with J gene TRBJ2-1; D gene unclear. The germline V gene has CDR1 SGDLS and CDR2 YYNGEE. CDR3 length equals 15 residues. V was pared by 7 bases and J by 5 bases, with 19 bases between. For the CDR3, the DNA is TGTGCCAGCTCACCGCCGGCTGGCGGTAACAATGAGCAGTTCTTC. Its protein is CASSPPAGGNNEQFF.

This clonotype was seen many times. The rearrangement uses TRBV24-1 and TRBJ2-3; the D gene is possibly TRBD2 (6 bases). CDR3 length equals 16 residues. V was shortened by 0 bases and J by 0 bases, with 9 bases between the two germline ends. Per the germline V gene, CDR1 is KGHDR and CDR2 is SFDVKD. CDR3 in DNA: TGTGCCACCAGTGATTTGCGGGGGACTAGCACAGATACGCAGTATTTT. Translation: CATSDLRGTSTDTQYF.

This chain connects TRBV4-1 to TRBJ2-1; 14 bases match TRBD2. This CDR3 has 17 amino acids. Per germline, CDR1 MGHRA and CDR2 YSYEKL. Trimming took 4 bases from V and 6 from J; bases not matched to a gene: 8. CDR3 region: CASSRYGTSGSLNEQFF. The CDR3 DNA is TGCGCCAGCAGCCGGTACGGGACTAGCGGGAGTCTCAATGAGCAGTTCTTC.

The sample holds many counts of this clonotype. CDR3 DNA: TGTGCCAGCAGGTTATCAGGGAACACTGAAGCTTTCTTT. This sequence encodes CASRLSGNTEAFF. This chain links TRBV11-2 with TRBJ1-1; no reliable D call. Germline CDR1 and CDR2: SGHAT and FQNNGV. The CDR3 is made up of 13 amino acids. V was pared by 6 bases and J by 1 base, with 9 bases between.

This clonotype showed up many times. The chain joins TRBV12-3 or TRBV12-4 to TRBJ2-7, with D unresolved. The V and J ends lost 4 bases and 2 bases respectively, with 6 bases between them. There are 12 residues in the CDR3. CDR3 bases: TGTGCCAGCAGTTCCCTGCCCTACGAGCAGTACTTC. Protein product: CASSSLPYEQYF.

The rearrangement uses TRBV12-3 or TRBV12-4 and TRBJ1-2, with 8 bases fitting TRBD1. The V gene end was trimmed by 6 bases and the J gene end by 8 bases; junction bases not matched to a gene: 8. This CDR3 is built from 13 residues. The CDR3, as DNA: TGTGCCAGCAGCCGGACAGGGATCGGAGGCTACACCTTC. This sequence encodes CASSRTGIGGYTF.

The chain couples TRBV5-5 to TRBJ1-1; 9 nucleotides agree with TRBD1. V gave up 4 bases and J gave up 5 bases; unmatched junction bases: 9. Germline-derived CDR1 and CDR2 are SGHKS and YYEKEE (reference sequence). CDR3 length: 15 residues. Here the CDR3 reads CASSAGQGTLTEAFF. The CDR3, as DNA: TGTGCCAGCAGCGCCGGACAGGGGACTTTGACTGAAGCTTTCTTT.

The rearrangement uses TRBV20-1 and TRBJ1-1, with 9 bases matching TRBD1. The germline V gene has CDR1 DFQATT and CDR2 SNEGSKA (reference sequence). CDR3 length: 10 residues. Unmatched junction bases numbered 3, after V lost 6 bases and J lost 10 bases. The CDR3 nucleotides read TGCAGTGCAATGGACAGGGGAGCTTTCTTT. Translation gives CSAMDRGAFF.

This chain links TRBV5-1 with TRBJ1-1, with D uncertain. Germline CDR1 reads SGHRS; CDR2 reads YFSETQ. There are 14 residues in the CDR3. V gave up 1 base and J gave up 1 base, with 8 bases separating them. The CDR3 loop reads CASSLRPANTEAFF. DNA of the CDR3: TGCGCCAGCAGCTTGAGGCCGGCGAACACTGAAGCTTTCTTT.

This clonotype was seen many times. This chain connects TRBV6-1 to TRBJ2-5, with 8 bases fitting TRBD2. Trimming at V came to 4 bases and at J to 2 bases, leaving 3 bases not matched to a gene. The germline V gene has CDR1 MNHNS and CDR2 SASEGT. This CDR3 comprises 14 residues. The CDR3 bases are TGTGCCAGCAGTGGTAGCGGGAATCAAGAGACCCAGTACTTC. Amino acid sequence: CASSGSGNQETQYF.

This clonotype was counted at least ten times. The CDR3 DNA reads TGTGCCAGCAGTTTCCGACGTCCTAGCGGGAGTATGGATACGCAGTATTTT. Its translation is CASSFRRPSGSMDTQYF. The chain uses TRBV28 and TRBJ2-3, with 10 positions matching TRBD2. The CDR3 is made up of 17 amino acids. J gave up 6 bases and V 3 bases, and 12 bases lay outside the gene matches. CDR1 MDHEN and CDR2 SYDVKM come from the germline V gene.

Ten or more counts support this clonotype. V is TRBV7-9 and J is TRBJ2-3; D remains unclear. V was shortened by 3 bases and J by 1 base, with 5 bases between the two germline ends. The CDR3 length is 13 residues. CDR1 and CDR2 (germline): SEHNR, FQNEAQ (reference sequence). CDR3 sequence reads: CASSFGRTDTQYF. CDR3 DNA: TGTGCCAGCAGCTTCGGACGCACAGATACGCAGTATTTT.

This clonotype was detected a few times. The chain carries TRBV20-1 and TRBJ2-1; D not certain. The CDR3 covers 10 residues. Germline-derived CDR1 and CDR2 are DFQATT and SNEGSKA (reference sequence). The ends were cut back, 3 bases at V and 8 bases at J, with 5 bases in the middle. The CDR3 region is CSASWDEQFF. CDR3 in DNA: TGCAGTGCTAGTTGGGATGAGCAGTTCTTC.

The chain is built from TRBV10-3 and TRBJ2-7; no firm D call. From germline, CDR1 is ENHRY and CDR2 SYGVKD. V was shortened by 0 bases and J by 2 bases, with 11 bases between the two germline ends. The CDR3 is 15 amino acids. CDR3 DNA: TGTGCCATCAGTGAGTCCGACGGAGCCCCCTACGAGCAGTACTTC. Translating gives CAISESDGAPYEQYF.

This clonotype has only a few counts. The genes are TRBV6-2 or TRBV6-3 and TRBJ2-4, with TRBD1 matching 7 bases. V was pared by 7 bases and J by 8 bases, with 14 bases of the junction left unmatched. The CDR3 runs to 15 residues. The germline V gene encodes CDR1 MNHEY and CDR2 SVGEGT. CDR3 nucleotides: TGTGCCAGCACCAAACTAGGGGGCGAAGTTTACATTCAGTACTTC. Translation: CASTKLGGEVYIQYF.

The chain uses TRBV6-5 and TRBJ1-2; D is unclear. The V and J ends lost 3 bases and 3 bases respectively, with 8 bases between them. Germline CDR1 reads MNHEY; CDR2 reads SVGAGI. This CDR3 spans 13 amino acids. The CDR3 loop reads CASSYQKDYGYTF. The CDR3, as DNA: TGTGCCAGCAGTTATCAGAAAGACTATGGCTACACCTTC.

A remark on this clonotype: This could be a read error, since a much larger clone is one nucleotide away. The V and J genes are TRBV5-1 and TRBJ2-7, with D unresolved. This CDR3 has 15 residues. Looked up from germline, CDR1 is SGHRS and CDR2 is YFSETQ. The CDR3 bases are TGCACCAGCAGCTTGGATTGGGGAAATGTCTACGAGCAGTACTTC. This gives the protein CTSSLDWGNVYEQYF.

V gene TRBV5-8 combines with J gene TRBJ1-2, with D perhaps TRBD1 (5 bases). CDR1 and CDR2 from the germline V gene are SGHTS and YDEGEE. Deletions cut 4 bases from V and 1 base from J, with 17 bases between. The CDR3 contains 16 residues. CDR3 protein: CASSETLTDLNYGYTF. The CDR3, as DNA: TGTGCCAGCAGCGAAACGCTGACAGACCTTAACTATGGCTACACCTTC.

This clonotype was recorded many times. The chain combines TRBV6-1 with TRBJ2-7; TRBD2 agrees at 10 bases. Germline CDR1 and CDR2: MNHNS and SASEGT. This CDR3 is built from 14 residues. V shed 8 bases, J shed 3 bases, and the junction held 7 bases outside the gene matches. The CDR3 protein is CASLRSSGSYEQYF. In DNA, the CDR3 is TGTGCCAGCCTGAGGTCTAGCGGGAGCTACGAGCAGTACTTC.

This clonotype appeared many times. The chain is built from TRBV5-1 and TRBJ2-3, with TRBD1 matching over 8 bases. This CDR3 contains 14 residues. J gave up 6 bases and V 5 bases, and 8 bases lay outside the gene matches. From germline, CDR1 is SGHRS and CDR2 YFSETQ. In DNA form, the CDR3 reads TGCGCCAGCAGACCGGGACAGGCTCAGGATACGCAGTATTTT. As protein: CASRPGQAQDTQYF.

This chain joins TRBV19 and TRBJ2-3; D may match TRBD1 or TRBD2 (6 bases each). The V gene lost 7 bases and the J gene lost 7 bases, with 21 bases spanning the gap. Germline-derived CDR1 and CDR2 are LNHDA and SQIVND (reference sequence). The CDR3 is made up of 15 amino acids. The CDR3 DNA reads TGTGCCAGTACCCCCCGGCGGGACATTACTCATACGCAGTATTTT. This gives the protein CASTPRRDITHTQYF.

This clonotype has only a few counts. The chain couples TRBV6-1 to TRBJ2-1; TRBD1 matches 9 bases. The CDR3 totals 15 residues. With 5 bases clipped from V and 7 bases from J, the junction kept 9 bases outside the gene matches. CDR1 is MNHNS and CDR2 is SASEGT in the germline V gene. CDR3 residues: CASSYSGQGPNEQFF. The DNA for the CDR3 is TGTGCCAGCAGTTACAGCGGACAGGGGCCAAATGAGCAGTTCTTC.

This clonotype was seen only a few times. This CDR3 reads CASSQVSGSPYGYTF. DNA for the CDR3: TGCGCCAGCAGCCAAGTGTCGGGCAGCCCTTACGGCTACACCTTC. J is TRBJ1-2 and V is TRBV4-1; D remains ambiguous. This CDR3 is built from 15 residues. Germline V gene sequence: CDR1 MGHRA, CDR2 YSYEKL. V lost 1 base and J lost 8, with 17 bases in between.